This TCR beta chain was profiled in a study of chemoradiotherapy in HPV16-positive cancers. V dropped 5 bases and J dropped 8 bases, with 17 bases sitting between them. The germline CDR1 and CDR2 sequences are SGHRS and YFSETQ. There are 14 residues in the CDR3. TCRdb's table, derived via immunoSEQ multiplex PCR, lists solely in-frame clones and lacks some. The sample shows roughly 14,000 clones, approximately 75% of them seen only once. This receptor was obtained from a human donor with HPV-associated anogenital cancer. The gene calls are TRBV5-1 and TRBJ2-1; possibly TRBD1 or TRBD2 for D (5 bases each). Specimen collection occurred from a patient who underwent chemoradiotherapy. CDR3 nucleotides: TGCGCCAGCAGATTCGACTCGAGGGGTTATGAGCAGTTCTTC. It translates to CASRFDSRGYEQFF.